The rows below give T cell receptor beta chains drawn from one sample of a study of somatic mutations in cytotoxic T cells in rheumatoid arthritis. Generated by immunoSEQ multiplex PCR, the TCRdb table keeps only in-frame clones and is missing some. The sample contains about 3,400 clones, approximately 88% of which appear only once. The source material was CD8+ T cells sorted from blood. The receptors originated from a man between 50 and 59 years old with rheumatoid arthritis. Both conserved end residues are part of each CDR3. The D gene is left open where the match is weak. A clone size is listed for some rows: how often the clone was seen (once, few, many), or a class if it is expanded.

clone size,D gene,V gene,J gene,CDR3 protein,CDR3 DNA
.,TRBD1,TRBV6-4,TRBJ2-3,CASSDGTGATDTQYF,TGTGCCAGCAGTGACGGGACAGGGGCTACAGATACGCAGTATTTT
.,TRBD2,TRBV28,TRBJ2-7,CASSILAGDEQYF,TGTGCCAGCAGCATCCTAGCGGGAGACGAGCAGTACTTC
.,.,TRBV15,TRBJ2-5,CATSRSKETQYF,TGTGCCACCAGCAGATCAAAAGAGACCCAGTACTTC
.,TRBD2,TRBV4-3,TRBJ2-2,CASSQVTVAGTGELFF,TGCGCCAGCAGCCAAGTGACCGTAGCGGGGACCGGGGAGCTGTTTTTT
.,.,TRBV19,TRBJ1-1,CASSITLPGLNTEAFF,TGTGCCAGTAGTATAACTCTCCCGGGATTGAACACTGAAGCTTTCTTT
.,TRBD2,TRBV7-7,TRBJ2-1,CASSLETSGSGEQFF,TGTGCTAGCAGCTTAGAAACTAGCGGGAGCGGTGAGCAGTTCTTC
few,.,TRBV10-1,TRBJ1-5,CASSESGGGQPQHF,TGCGCCAGCAGTGAGTCCGGGGGGGGCCAGCCCCAGCATTTT
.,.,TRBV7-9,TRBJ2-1,CASSLASGHNEQFF,TGTGCCAGCAGCTTAGCTAGCGGACACAATGAGCAGTTCTTC
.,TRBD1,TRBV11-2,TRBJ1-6,CASSANRGIYNSPLHF,TGTGCCAGCAGCGCGAACAGGGGAATTTATAATTCACCCCTCCACTTT
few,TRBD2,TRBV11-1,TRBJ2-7,CASSKRGGWHSYEQYF,TGTGCCAGCAGCAAGAGGGGAGGGTGGCACTCCTACGAGCAGTACTTC
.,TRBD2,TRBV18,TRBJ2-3,CASSQTSGRADTQYF,TGTGCCAGCTCACAGACTAGCGGGAGGGCAGATACGCAGTATTTT
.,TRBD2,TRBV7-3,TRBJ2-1,CASSLQPSGSSYNEQFF,TGTGCCAGCAGCTTACAGCCTAGCGGGAGCTCCTACAATGAGCAGTTCTTC
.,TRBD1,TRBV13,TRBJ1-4,CASSFGTGKSLHEKLFF,TGTGCCAGCAGCTTCGGGACAGGGAAGTCTTTACACGAAAAACTGTTTTTT
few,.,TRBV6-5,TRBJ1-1,CASSPQGGTEAFF,TGTGCCAGCAGCCCACAGGGTGGAACTGAAGCTTTCTTT
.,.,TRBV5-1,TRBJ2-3,CAPLGTDTQYF,TGCGCCCCGCTAGGAACAGATACGCAGTATTTT
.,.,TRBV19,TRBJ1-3,CATAGLSGNTIYF,TGTGCCACCGCGGGCCTCTCTGGAAACACCATATATTTT
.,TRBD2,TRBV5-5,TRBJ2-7,CASREGLAGGGNEQYF,TGTGCCAGCAGGGAGGGGCTAGCGGGAGGAGGTAACGAGCAGTACTTC
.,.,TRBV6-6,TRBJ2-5,CASNSAGELSETQYF,TGTGCCAGCAACAGTGCAGGCGAATTGTCAGAGACCCAGTACTTC
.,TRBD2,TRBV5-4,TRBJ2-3,CASSRSGGGSDTQYF,TGTGCCAGCAGCCGTAGCGGGGGAGGCTCAGATACGCAGTATTTT
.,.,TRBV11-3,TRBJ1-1,CASRSGRGRGDTEAFF,TGTGCCAGCAGATCAGGACGGGGCAGGGGTGACACTGAAGCTTTCTTT
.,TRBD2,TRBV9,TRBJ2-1,CASSVVASGTGEQFF,TGTGCCAGCAGCGTAGTGGCTAGCGGGACCGGGGAGCAGTTCTTC
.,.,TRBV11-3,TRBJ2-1,CASSLDSSSSYNEQFF,TGTGCCAGCAGCTTAGACTCCTCGAGCTCCTACAATGAGCAGTTCTTC
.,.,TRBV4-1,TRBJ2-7,CASSQEFTGYEQYF,TGCGCCAGCAGCCAAGAATTTACAGGGTACGAGCAGTACTTC